The rows below give T cell receptor beta chains drawn from one sample of a study of blood T cell repertoires in COVID-19. The table came from immunoSEQ multiplex PCR; TCRdb's copy has only in-frame clones and leaves some out. Among under 30,000 clones listed, 86% were seen once. Sequencing was carried out using peripheral blood. These receptors were taken from a woman of 80 years or more with active or convalescent COVID-19. Each CDR3 is given with its conserved first and last residue. The D gene is left open where the match is weak. The size entry is marked missing in some rows and otherwise reads once, few, many or a size class.

D,size,V,J,DNA,CDR3
NA,NA,TRBV7-9,TRBJ1-1,TGTGCCAGCAGCTTGGGGACATTGAACACTGAAGCTTTCTTT,CASSLGTLNTEAFF
TRBD2,NA,TRBV5-1,TRBJ2-1,TGCGCCAGCAGCTTCGGCCGTCCCGGGACTAGCGGGAGTGGGTCCTACAATGAGCAGTTCTTC,CASSFGRPGTSGSGSYNEQFF
TRBD1,NA,TRBV3-1/TRBV3-2,TRBJ1-6,TGTGCCAGCAGCCCCCGGGACAGGGGGCGGGATTCACCCCTCCACTTT,CASSPRDRGRDSPLHF
TRBD1,few,TRBV30,TRBJ1-6,TGTGCCTGGAGGAGAACAGGGGTGTTTAGTAATTCACCCCTCCACTTT,CAWRRTGVFSNSPLHF
TRBD1,NA,TRBV7-8,TRBJ1-1,TGTGCCAGCAGCTTAGGGGACAGTTTAGCTTTCTTT,CASSLGDSLAFF
NA,NA,TRBV9,TRBJ1-2,TGTGCCAGCAGCGTAGTCAACAGGGACTATGGCTACACCTTC,CASSVVNRDYGYTF
TRBD1,NA,TRBV27,TRBJ1-1,TGTGCCAGCAGTCGGACAGGGGACACTGAAGCTTTCTTT,CASSRTGDTEAFF
NA,NA,TRBV3-1/TRBV3-2,TRBJ1-5,TGTGCCAGCAGCCAAGGGGTAGGGGACACCAGCAATCAGCCCCAGCATTTT,CASSQGVGDTSNQPQHF
NA,NA,TRBV3-1/TRBV3-2,TRBJ2-7,TGTGCCAGCAGCCAACACTACGAGCAGTACTTC,CASSQHYEQYF
TRBD1,NA,TRBV24-1,TRBJ2-1,TGTGCCACCAGTGATTTCCCCAAGGGACAGGGAACCTACAATGAGCAGTTCTTC,CATSDFPKGQGTYNEQFF
NA,NA,TRBV12-2,TRBJ1-4,TGTGCAAGTCGCTTAGCACACCCTCCCATCGAGGCAACTAATGAAAAACTGTTTTTT,CASRLAHPPIEATNEKLFF
TRBD1,NA,TRBV27,TRBJ1-2,TGTGCCAGCAGAGACAGGGGGCGCGGCTATGGCTACACCTTC,CASRDRGRGYGYTF
NA,NA,TRBV10-2,TRBJ1-6,TGCGCCACAAACAGGGACTCCGGGGGGGGTTCACCCCTCCACTTT,CATNRDSGGGSPLHF
TRBD1,NA,TRBV4-3,TRBJ1-5,TGCGCCAGCAGCCAAGAGGGGGGACAGGGGACCCGCTATAGCAATCAGCCCCAGCATTTT,CASSQEGGQGTRYSNQPQHF
NA,few,TRBV5-1,TRBJ2-1,TGCGCCAGCAGCAGGTGGGGGGACGAGCAGTTCTTC,CASSRWGDEQFF
NA,NA,TRBV20-1,TRBJ1-4,TGCAGTGCTGGACAATCTTCAGGACTGTTTTTT,CSAGQSSGLFF
TRBD1,NA,TRBV6-6,TRBJ1-4,TGTGCCAGCAGTCTACAGGGGGCGACCTTTGCAACTAATGAAAAACTGTTTTTT,CASSLQGATFATNEKLFF
NA,NA,TRBV11-2,TRBJ1-1,TGTGCCAGCAGCCTATTTCGGTACACTGAAGCTTTCTTT,CASSLFRYTEAFF
TRBD1,NA,TRBV7-9,TRBJ1-3,TGTGCCAGCAGCTGGGACAGGGCGGCGGGAAACACCATATATTTT,CASSWDRAAGNTIYF
NA,NA,TRBV19,TRBJ1-1,TGTGCCAGTAGTATACGGCAGGGAGAAGCTTTCTTT,CASSIRQGEAFF
NA,NA,TRBV5-1,TRBJ2-1,TGCGCCAGCAGCTTGGAGTCGTTAGCTAGCTCCTACAATGAGCAGTTCTTC,CASSLESLASSYNEQFF
NA,few,TRBV6-5,TRBJ1-4,TGTGCCACCCGGGACACACCCGCAACTAATGAAAAACTGTTTTTT,CATRDTPATNEKLFF
NA,NA,TRBV9,TRBJ2-7,TGTGCCAGCAGCGTAGCAGACTACCAATCCTACGAGCAGTACTTC,CASSVADYQSYEQYF
TRBD1,once,TRBV6-1,TRBJ1-1,TGTGCCAGCAGTGAGACAGGGGGCAGGGCTGAAGCTTTCTTT,CASSETGGRAEAFF
NA,NA,TRBV27,TRBJ1-5,TGTGCCAGCAGTCCCGTCCGGACAGGCAATCAGCCCCAGCATTTT,CASSPVRTGNQPQHF
NA,NA,TRBV12-3/TRBV12-4,TRBJ1-2,TGTGCCAGCAGTCGAGGGAACTATGGCTACACCTTC,CASSRGNYGYTF
NA,NA,TRBV24-1,TRBJ1-2,TGTGCCACCAGTGATCCCCAGGGTACTAACTATGGCTACACCTTC,CATSDPQGTNYGYTF
TRBD1,once,TRBV19,TRBJ1-4,TGTGCCAGTACCGACAGGGGCCTTGGGGAAAAACTGTTTTTT,CASTDRGLGEKLFF
NA,NA,TRBV11-3,TRBJ2-1,TGTGCCAGCAGCTTAGGGGTGGCGGGACGGGGTGAGCAGTTCTTC,CASSLGVAGRGEQFF
NA,NA,TRBV9,TRBJ2-3,TGTGCCAGCGGGCCAGCCCTCACAGATACGCAGTATTTT,CASGPALTDTQYF
NA,NA,TRBV5-1,TRBJ2-1,TGCGCCAGCAGCTTGGCCCGCGGGAACTCCTACAATGAGCAGTTCTTC,CASSLARGNSYNEQFF
TRBD1,NA,TRBV6-5,TRBJ2-6,TGTGCCGGCGGGACAGGAGGCTCTGGGGCCAACGTCCTGACTTTC,CAGGTGGSGANVLTF
TRBD1,NA,TRBV28,TRBJ2-6,TGTGCCAGTGACAGGGCTAGGGGTGGGGCCAACGTCCTGACTTTC,CASDRARGGANVLTF
NA,few,TRBV4-3,TRBJ1-2,TGCGCCAGCAGCCAAGATCATCGGAACTATGGCTACACCTTC,CASSQDHRNYGYTF
NA,NA,TRBV7-8,TRBJ1-6,TGTGCCAGCAGCTTAGGGGGAGGCTCCGTTTCACCCCTCCACTTT,CASSLGGGSVSPLHF
NA,NA,TRBV4-1,TRBJ2-3,TGCGCCAGCAGCCAAGACTTTCTAGCGGACAGGGTCACAGATACGCAGTATTTT,CASSQDFLADRVTDTQYF
NA,NA,TRBV6-2/TRBV6-3,TRBJ2-7,TGTGCCAGCAGTTACTCGAGAGTCGACGAGCAGTACTTC,CASSYSRVDEQYF
NA,NA,TRBV28,TRBJ2-1,TGTGCCAGCAGTTCAAACAATGAGCAGTTCTTC,CASSSNNEQFF
TRBD1,NA,TRBV6-5,TRBJ1-2,TGTGCCAGCAGTCTAGACCCGGGACAGGGGGCCGGCTACACCTTC,CASSLDPGQGAGYTF
NA,NA,TRBV6-4,TRBJ1-3,TGTGCCAGCAGCACCTCGATAGAAACAGGTCCTGGAAACACCATATATTTT,CASSTSIETGPGNTIYF
NA,NA,TRBV28,TRBJ1-3,TGTGCCAGCAGTTTATTTTCAGGGGCCGGAAACACCATATATTTT,CASSLFSGAGNTIYF